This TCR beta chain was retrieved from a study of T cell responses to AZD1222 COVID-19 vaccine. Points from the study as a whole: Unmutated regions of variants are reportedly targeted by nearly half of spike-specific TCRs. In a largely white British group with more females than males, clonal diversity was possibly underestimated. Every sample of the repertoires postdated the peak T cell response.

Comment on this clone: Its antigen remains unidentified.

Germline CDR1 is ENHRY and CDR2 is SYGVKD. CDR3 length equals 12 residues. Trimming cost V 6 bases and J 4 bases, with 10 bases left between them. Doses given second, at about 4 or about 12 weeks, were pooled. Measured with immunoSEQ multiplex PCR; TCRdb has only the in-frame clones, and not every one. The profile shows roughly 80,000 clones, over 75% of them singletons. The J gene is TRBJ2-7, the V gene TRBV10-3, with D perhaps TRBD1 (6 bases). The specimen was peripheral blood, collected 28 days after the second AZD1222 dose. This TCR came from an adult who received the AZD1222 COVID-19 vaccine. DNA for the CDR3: TGTGCCATCAGAGAAACAGGGTACGAGCAGTACTTC. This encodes CAIRETGYEQYF.